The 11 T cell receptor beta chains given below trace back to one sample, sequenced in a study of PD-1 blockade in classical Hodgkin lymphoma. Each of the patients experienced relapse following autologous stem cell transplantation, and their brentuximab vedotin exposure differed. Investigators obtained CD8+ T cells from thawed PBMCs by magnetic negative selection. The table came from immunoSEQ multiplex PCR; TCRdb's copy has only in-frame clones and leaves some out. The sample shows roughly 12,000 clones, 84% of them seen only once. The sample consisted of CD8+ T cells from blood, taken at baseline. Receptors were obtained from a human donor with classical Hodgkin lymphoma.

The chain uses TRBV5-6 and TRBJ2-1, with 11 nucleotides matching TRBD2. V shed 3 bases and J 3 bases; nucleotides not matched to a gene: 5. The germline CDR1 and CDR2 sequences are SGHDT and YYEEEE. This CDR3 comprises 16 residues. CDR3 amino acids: CASSYSTSGDYNEQFF. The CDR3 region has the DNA TGTGCCAGCAGCTACTCGACTAGCGGGGACTACAATGAGCAGTTCTTC.

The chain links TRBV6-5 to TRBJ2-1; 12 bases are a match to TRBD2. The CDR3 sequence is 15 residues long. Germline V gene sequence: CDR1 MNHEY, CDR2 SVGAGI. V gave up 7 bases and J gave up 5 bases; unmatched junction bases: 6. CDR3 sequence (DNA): TGTGCCAGCACCAACGGACTAGCGGGAAACAATGAGCAGTTCTTC. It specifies CASTNGLAGNNEQFF.

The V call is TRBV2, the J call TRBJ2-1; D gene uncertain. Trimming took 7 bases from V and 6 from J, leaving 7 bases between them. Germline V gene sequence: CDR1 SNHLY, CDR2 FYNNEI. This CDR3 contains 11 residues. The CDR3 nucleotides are TGTGCCAGCACGAAGGGCAATGAGCAGTTCTTC. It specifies CASTKGNEQFF.

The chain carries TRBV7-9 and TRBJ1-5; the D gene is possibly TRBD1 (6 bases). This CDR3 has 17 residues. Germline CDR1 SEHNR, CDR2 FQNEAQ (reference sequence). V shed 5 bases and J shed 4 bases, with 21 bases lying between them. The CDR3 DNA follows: TGTGCCAGCAGCCCCGGGACATACCTGGGGCCTAATCAGCCCCAGCATTTT. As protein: CASSPGTYLGPNQPQHF.

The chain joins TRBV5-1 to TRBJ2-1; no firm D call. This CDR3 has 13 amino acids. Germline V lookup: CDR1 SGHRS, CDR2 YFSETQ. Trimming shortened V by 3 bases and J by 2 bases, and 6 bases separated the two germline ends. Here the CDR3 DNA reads TGCGCCAGCAGCTCGGTCCCCTACAATGAGCAGTTCTTC. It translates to CASSSVPYNEQFF.

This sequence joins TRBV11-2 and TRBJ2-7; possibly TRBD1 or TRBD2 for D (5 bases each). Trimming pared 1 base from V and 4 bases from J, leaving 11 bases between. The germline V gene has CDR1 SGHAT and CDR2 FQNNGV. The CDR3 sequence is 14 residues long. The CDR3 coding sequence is TGTGCCAGCAGCTTAGGAGGGGCAGGTTACGAGCAGTACTTC. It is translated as CASSLGGAGYEQYF.

Here the CDR3 DNA reads TGTGCCAGCAGCCACTGGGAGGGTGCGTATATTGACACTGAAGCTTTCTTT. Translation: CASSHWEGAYIDTEAFF. This chain joins TRBV11-2 and TRBJ1-1, with unresolved D. Germline V gene lookup returns CDR1 SGHAT and CDR2 FQNNGV. The V end was cut by 5 bases, the J end by 3 bases, with 22 bases between. The CDR3 runs to 17 residues. Supplemented by reference TRBV11-2 and TRBJ1-1, the full variable domain reads EAGVAQSPRYKIIEKRQSVAFWCNPISGHATLYWYQQILGQGPKLLIQFQNNGVVDDSQLPKDRFSAERLKGVDSTLKIQPAKLEDSAVYLCASSHWEGAYIDTEAFFGQGTRLTVV.

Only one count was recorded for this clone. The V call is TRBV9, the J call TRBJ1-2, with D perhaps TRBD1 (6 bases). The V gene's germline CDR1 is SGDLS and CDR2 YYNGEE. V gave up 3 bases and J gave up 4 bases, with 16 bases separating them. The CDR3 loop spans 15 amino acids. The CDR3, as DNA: TGTGCCAGCAGCGCCTCCGGGGGGCCTGTCTATGGCTACACCTTC. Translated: CASSASGGPVYGYTF.

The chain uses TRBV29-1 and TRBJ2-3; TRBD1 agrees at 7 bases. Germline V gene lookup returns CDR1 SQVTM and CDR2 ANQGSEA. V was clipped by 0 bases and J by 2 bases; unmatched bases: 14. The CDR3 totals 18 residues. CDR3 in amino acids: CSVEDPNGQALITDTQYF. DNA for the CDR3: TGCAGCGTTGAAGATCCTAACGGACAGGCCCTAATCACAGATACGCAGTATTTT.

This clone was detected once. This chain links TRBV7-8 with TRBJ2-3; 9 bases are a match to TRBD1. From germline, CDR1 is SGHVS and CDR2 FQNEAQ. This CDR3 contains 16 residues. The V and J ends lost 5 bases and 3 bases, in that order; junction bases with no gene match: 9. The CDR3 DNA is TGTGCCAGCAGCCGCGGCACAGGGGGCTTAACAGATACGCAGTATTTT. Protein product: CASSRGTGGLTDTQYF.

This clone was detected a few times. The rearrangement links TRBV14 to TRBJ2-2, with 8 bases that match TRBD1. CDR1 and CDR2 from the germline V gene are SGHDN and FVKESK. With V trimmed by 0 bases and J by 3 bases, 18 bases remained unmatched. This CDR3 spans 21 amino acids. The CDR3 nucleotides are TGTGCCAGCAGCCAAGATCAGGACAGGGTGGTCGTCTCCGCTGACACCGGGGAGCTGTTTTTT. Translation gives CASSQDQDRVVVSADTGELFF.